This TCR beta chain was profiled in a study of OX40 agonist ivuxolimab in advanced cancers. Study overall: Patients treated during dose escalation were battling hepatocellular carcinoma, melanoma, renal cell or head and neck cancer. Whole-study results and caveats: Antigen specificity of clonally expanded peripheral T cells was not established.

The CDR3 totals 13 residues. The V end lost 1 base, the J end lost 3 bases, and 7 bases lay between the germline ends. Per the germline V gene, CDR1 is MGHRA and CDR2 is YSYEKL. A remark on this clone: Its target is not known.

Libraries were prepared by immunoSEQ multiplex PCR; TCRdb keeps only in-frame clonotypes and omits some of them. This sample has about 50,000 clones, with more than 85% found just once. The chain couples TRBV4-1 to TRBJ2-7; TRBD1 might be the D (5 bases). The sample in question was CD4+ or CD8+ T cells sorted from blood, obtained in a trial of the OX40 agonist ivuxolimab. The TCR sequence derives from an adult with an advanced solid tumor such as melanoma, head and neck, liver or kidney cancer. The CDR3 spells CASSQGQNYEQYF. The CDR3 DNA is TGCGCCAGCAGCCAAGGACAGAACTACGAGCAGTACTTC.